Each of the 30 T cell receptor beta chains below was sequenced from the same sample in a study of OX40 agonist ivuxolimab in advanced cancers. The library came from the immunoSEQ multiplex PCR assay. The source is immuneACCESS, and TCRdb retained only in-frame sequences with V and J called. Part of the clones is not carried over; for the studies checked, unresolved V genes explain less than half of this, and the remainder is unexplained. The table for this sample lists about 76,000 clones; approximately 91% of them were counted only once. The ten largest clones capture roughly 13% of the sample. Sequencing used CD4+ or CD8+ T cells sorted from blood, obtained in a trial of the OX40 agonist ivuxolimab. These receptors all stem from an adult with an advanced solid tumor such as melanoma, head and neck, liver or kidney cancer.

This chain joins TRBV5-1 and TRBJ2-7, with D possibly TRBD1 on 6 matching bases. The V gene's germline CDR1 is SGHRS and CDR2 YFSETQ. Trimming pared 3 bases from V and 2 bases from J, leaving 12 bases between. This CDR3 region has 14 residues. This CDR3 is CASSSDSPTYEQYF. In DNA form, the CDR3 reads TGCGCCAGCAGCTCGGACAGTCCCACCTACGAGCAGTACTTC.

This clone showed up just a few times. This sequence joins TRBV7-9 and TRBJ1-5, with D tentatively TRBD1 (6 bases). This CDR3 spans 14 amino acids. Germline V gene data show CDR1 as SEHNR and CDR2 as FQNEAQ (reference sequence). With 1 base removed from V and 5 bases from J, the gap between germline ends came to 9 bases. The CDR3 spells CASSLGQGYQPQHF. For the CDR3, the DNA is TGTGCCAGCAGCTTAGGTCAGGGGTATCAGCCCCAGCATTTT.

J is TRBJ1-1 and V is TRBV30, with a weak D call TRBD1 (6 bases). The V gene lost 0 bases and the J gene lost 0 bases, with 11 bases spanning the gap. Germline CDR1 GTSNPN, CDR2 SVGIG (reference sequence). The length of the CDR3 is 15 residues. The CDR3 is CAWSVVAGVNTEAFF. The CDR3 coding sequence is TGTGCCTGGAGTGTAGTTGCAGGGGTGAACACTGAAGCTTTCTTT.

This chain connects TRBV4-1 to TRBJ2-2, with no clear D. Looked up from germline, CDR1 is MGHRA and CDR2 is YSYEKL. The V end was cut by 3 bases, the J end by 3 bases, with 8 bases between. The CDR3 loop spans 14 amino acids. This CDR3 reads CASSHAADTGELFF. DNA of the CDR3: TGCGCCAGCAGCCATGCGGCCGACACCGGGGAGCTGTTTTTT.

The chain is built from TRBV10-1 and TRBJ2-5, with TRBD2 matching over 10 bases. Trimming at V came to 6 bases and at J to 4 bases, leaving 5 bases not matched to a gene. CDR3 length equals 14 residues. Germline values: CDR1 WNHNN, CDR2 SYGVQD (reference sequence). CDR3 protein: CASSPSGSGETQYF. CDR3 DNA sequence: TGCGCCAGCAGCCCTAGCGGGAGTGGAGAGACCCAGTACTTC.

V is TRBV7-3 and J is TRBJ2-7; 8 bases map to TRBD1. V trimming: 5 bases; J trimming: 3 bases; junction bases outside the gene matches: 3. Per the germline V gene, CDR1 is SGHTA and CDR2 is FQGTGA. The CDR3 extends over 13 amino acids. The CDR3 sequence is CASSRDRNYEQYF. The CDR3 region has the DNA TGTGCCAGCAGCCGGGACAGGAACTACGAGCAGTACTTC. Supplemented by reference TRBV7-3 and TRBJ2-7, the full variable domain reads GAGVSQTPSNKVTEKGKYVELRCDPISGHTALYWYRQSLGQGPEFLIYFQGTGAADDSGLPNDRFFAVRPEGSVSTLKIQRTERGDSAVYLCASSRDRNYEQYFGPGTRLTVT.

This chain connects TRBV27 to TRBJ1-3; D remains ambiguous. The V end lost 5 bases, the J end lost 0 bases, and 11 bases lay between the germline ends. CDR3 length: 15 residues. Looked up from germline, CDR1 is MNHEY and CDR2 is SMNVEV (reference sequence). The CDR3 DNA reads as TGTGCCAGCAGTAGTCAACGAGACTCTGGAAACACCATATATTTT. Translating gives CASSSQRDSGNTIYF.

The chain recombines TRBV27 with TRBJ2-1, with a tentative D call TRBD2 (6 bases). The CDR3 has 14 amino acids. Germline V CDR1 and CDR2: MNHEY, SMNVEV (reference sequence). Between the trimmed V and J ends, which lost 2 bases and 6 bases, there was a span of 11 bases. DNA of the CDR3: TGTGCCAGCAGTTTAACGGGAGCTAGCAATGAGCAGTTCTTC. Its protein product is CASSLTGASNEQFF.

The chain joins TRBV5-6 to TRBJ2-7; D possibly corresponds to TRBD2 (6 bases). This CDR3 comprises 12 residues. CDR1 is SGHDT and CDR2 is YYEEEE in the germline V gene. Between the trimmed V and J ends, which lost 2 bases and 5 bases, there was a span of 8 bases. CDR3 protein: CASSLGGHEQYF. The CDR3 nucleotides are TGTGCCAGCAGCTTAGGAGGGCACGAGCAGTACTTC.

The CDR3 is CASNTGGNTGELFF. For the CDR3, the DNA is TGCGCCAGCAACACAGGGGGTAACACCGGGGAGCTGTTTTTT. This chain links TRBV5-1 with TRBJ2-2; 8 bases agree with TRBD1. The junction had 3 bases not matched to a gene; V was cut back by 6 bases and J by 2 bases. Germline V lookup: CDR1 SGHRS, CDR2 YFSETQ. There are 14 residues in the CDR3.

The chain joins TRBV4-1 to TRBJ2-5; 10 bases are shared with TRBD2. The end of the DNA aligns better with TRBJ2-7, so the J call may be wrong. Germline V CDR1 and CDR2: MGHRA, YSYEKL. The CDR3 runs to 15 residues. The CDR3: CASSPLAGVAYEQYF. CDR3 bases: TGCGCCAGCAGCCCGCTAGCGGGAGTGGCGTACGAGCAGTACTTC.

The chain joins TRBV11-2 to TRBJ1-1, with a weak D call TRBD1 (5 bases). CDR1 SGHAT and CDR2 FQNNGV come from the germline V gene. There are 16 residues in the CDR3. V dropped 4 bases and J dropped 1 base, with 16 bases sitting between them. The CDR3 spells CASSWGDWVGNTEAFF. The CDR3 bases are TGTGCCAGCAGCTGGGGGGACTGGGTGGGGAACACTGAAGCTTTCTTT.

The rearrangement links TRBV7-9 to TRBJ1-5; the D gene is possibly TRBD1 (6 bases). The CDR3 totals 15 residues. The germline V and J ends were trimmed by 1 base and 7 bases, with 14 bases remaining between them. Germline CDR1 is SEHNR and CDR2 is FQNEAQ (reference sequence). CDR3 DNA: TGTGCCAGCAGCTTAGTGGGGGGCGCTTACCAGCCCCAGCATTTT. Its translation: CASSLVGGAYQPQHF.

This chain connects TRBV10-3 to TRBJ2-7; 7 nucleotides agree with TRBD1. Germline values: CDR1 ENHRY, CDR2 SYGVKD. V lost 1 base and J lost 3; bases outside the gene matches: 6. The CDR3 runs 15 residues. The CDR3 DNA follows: TGTGCCATCAGTGAGTTGACAGGGCTCAGCTACGAGCAGTACTTC. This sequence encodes CAISELTGLSYEQYF.

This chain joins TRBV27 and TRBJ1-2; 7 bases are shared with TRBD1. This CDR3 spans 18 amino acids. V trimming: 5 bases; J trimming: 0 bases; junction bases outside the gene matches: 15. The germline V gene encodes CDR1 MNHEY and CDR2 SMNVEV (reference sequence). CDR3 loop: CASSAGTGAGRANYGYTF. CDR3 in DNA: TGTGCCAGCAGTGCCGGCACAGGGGCGGGGAGGGCTAACTATGGCTACACCTTC.

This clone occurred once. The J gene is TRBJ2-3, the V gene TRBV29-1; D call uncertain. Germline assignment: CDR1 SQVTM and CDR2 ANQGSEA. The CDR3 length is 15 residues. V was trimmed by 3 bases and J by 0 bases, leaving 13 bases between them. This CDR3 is CSVELALKSTDTQYF. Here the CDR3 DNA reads TGCAGCGTTGAGTTGGCGCTTAAAAGCACAGATACGCAGTATTTT.

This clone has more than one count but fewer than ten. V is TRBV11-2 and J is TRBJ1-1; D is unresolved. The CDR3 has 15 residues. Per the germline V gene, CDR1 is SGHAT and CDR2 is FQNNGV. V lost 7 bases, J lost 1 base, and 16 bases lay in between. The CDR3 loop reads CASTYVGLANTEAFF. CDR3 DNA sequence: TGTGCCAGCACATACGTAGGATTGGCGAACACTGAAGCTTTCTTT.

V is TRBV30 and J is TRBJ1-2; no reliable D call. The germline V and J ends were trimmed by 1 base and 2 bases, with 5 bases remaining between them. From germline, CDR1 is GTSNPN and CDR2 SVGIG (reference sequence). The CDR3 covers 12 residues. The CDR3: CAWSGENYGYTF. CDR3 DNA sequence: TGTGCCTGGAGTGGGGAGAACTATGGCTACACCTTC.

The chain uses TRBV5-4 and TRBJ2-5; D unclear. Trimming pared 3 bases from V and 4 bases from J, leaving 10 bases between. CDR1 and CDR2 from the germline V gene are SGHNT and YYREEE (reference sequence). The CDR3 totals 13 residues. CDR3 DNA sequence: TGTGCCAGCAGCTCTTGGACGGGAGAGACCCAGTACTTC. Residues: CASSSWTGETQYF.

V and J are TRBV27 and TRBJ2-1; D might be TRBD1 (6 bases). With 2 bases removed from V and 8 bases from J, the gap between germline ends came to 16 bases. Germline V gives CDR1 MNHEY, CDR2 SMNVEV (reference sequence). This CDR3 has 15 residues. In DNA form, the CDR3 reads TGTGCCAGCAGTTTAGCAGGGGACCGGGCGGATGAGCAGTTCTTC. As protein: CASSLAGDRADEQFF.

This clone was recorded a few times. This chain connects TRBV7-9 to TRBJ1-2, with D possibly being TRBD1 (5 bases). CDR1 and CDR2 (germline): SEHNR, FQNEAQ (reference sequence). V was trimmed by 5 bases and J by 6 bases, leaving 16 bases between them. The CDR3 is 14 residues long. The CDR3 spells CASSATGGGNGYTF. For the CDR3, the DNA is TGTGCCAGCAGCGCCACCGGGGGGGGAAATGGCTACACCTTC.

The CDR3, as DNA: TGTGCCAGCAGGGAGACTAGCGGGACCAATGAGCAGTTCTTC. This codes for CASRETSGTNEQFF. This chain uses TRBV7-9 with TRBJ2-1; 11 bases are shared with TRBD2. V trimming: 6 bases; J trimming: 6 bases; junction bases outside the gene matches: 4. The CDR3 spans 14 residues. Looked up from germline, CDR1 is SEHNR and CDR2 is FQNEAQ (reference sequence). Drawing the rest from reference TRBV7-9 and TRBJ2-1, the complete variable domain is DTGVSQNPRHKITKRGQNVTFRCDPISEHNRLYWYRQTLGQGPEFLTYFQNEAQLEKSRLLSDRFSAERPKGSFSTLEIQRTEQGDSAMYLCASRETSGTNEQFFGPGTRLTVL.

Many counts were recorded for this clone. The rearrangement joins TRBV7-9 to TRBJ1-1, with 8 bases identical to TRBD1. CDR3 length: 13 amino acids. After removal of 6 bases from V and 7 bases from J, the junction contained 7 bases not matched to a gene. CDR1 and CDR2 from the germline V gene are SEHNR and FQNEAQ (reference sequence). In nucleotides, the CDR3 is TGTGCCAGCAGATTAACTACAGGGGGTGAAGCTTTCTTT. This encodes CASRLTTGGEAFF.

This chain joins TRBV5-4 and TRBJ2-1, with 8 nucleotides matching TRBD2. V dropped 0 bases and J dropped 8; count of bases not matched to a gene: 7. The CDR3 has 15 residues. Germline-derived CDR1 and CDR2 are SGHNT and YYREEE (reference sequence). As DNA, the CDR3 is TGTGCCAGCAGCTTGGTACTAGCGGCCGGCGATGAGCAGTTCTTC. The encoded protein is CASSLVLAAGDEQFF.

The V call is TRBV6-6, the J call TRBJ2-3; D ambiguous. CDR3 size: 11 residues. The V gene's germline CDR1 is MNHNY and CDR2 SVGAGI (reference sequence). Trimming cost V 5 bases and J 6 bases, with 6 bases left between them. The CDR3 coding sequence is TGTGCCAGCAGTCCCGGGGATACGCAGTATTTT. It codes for CASSPGDTQYF.

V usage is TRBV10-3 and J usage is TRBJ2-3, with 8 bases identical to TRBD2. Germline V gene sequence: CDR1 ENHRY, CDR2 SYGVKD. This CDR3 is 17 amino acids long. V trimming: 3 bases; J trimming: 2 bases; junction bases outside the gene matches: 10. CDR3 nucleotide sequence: TGTGCCATCAGTGAACTAGCGGAGACTCCTATCACAGATACGCAGTATTTT. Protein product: CAISELAETPITDTQYF.

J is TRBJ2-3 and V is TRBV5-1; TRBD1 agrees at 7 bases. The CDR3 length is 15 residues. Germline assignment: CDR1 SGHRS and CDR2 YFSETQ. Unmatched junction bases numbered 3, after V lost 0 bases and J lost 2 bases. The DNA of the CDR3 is TGCGCCAGCAGCTTGGGACAGGGCAACACAGATACGCAGTATTTT. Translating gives CASSLGQGNTDTQYF.

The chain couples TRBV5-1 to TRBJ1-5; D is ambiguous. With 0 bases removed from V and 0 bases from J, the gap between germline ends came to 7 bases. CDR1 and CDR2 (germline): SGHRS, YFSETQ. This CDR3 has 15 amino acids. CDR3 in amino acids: CASSLGSHSNQPQHF. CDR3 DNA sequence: TGCGCCAGCAGCTTGGGCAGCCATAGCAATCAGCCCCAGCATTTT.

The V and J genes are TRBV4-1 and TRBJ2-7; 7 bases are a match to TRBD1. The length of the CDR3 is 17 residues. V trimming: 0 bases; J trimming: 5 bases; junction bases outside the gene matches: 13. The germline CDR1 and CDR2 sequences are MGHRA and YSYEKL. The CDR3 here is CASSQEDATGLLHEQYF. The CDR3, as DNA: TGCGCCAGCAGCCAAGAAGACGCGACAGGGCTTCTTCACGAGCAGTACTTC.

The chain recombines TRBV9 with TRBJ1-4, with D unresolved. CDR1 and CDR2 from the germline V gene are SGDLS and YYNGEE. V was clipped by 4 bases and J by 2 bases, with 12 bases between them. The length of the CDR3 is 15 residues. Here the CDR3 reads CASSLAVGTNEKLFF. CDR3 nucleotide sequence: TGTGCCAGCAGCCTAGCGGTCGGCACTAATGAAAAACTGTTTTTT.